Sequencing of this TCR beta chain was carried out in a study of OX40 agonist ivuxolimab in advanced cancers. Background on the study: Patients received the agonistic anti-OX40 (CD134) antibody ivuxolimab.

This clone was seen only a few times. Sequencing was performed with immunoSEQ multiplex PCR; in TCRdb, only in-frame clones are kept and a portion is missing. Of 60,000 to 85,000 clones detected, approximately 86% appear once; the ten largest clones hold more than 1.5%. V shed 3 bases and J 5 bases; nucleotides not matched to a gene: 4. CDR1 KGHSH and CDR2 LQKENI come from the germline V gene. The length of the CDR3 is 14 residues. Sample: CD4+ or CD8+ T cells sorted from blood, taken in a trial of the OX40 agonist ivuxolimab. This rearrangement joins TRBV18 to TRBJ2-7; 10 nucleotides align to TRBD2. This clonotype was sampled from an adult with an advanced solid tumor such as melanoma, head and neck, liver or kidney cancer. The CDR3 region is CASSPQREGNEQYF. The CDR3 DNA sequence: TGTGCCAGCTCACCGCAGCGGGAGGGGAACGAGCAGTACTTC. The full variable domain, completed using reference TRBV18 and TRBJ2-7, is NAGVMQNPRHLVRRRGQEARLRCSPMKGHSHVYWYRQLPEEGLKFMVYLQKENIIDESGMPKERFSAEFPKEGPSILRIQQVVRGDSAAYFCASSPQREGNEQYFGPGTRLTVT.